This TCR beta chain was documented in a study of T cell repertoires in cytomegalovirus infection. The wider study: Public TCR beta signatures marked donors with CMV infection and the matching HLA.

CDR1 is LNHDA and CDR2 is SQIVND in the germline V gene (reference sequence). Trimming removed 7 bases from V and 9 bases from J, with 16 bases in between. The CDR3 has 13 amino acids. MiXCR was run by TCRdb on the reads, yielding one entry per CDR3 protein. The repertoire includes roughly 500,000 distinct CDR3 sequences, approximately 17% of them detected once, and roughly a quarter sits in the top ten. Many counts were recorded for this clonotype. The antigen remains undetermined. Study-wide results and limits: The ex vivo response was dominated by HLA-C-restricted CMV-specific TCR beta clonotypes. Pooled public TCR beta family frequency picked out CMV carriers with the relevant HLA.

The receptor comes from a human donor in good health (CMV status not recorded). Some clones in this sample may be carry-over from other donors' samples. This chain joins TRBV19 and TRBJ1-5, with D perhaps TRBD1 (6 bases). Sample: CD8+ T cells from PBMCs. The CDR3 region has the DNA TGTGCCAGTACTCCCGGGAGAGGGGGGCCCCAGCATTTT. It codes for CASTPGRGGPQHF. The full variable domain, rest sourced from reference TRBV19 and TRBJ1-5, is DGGITQSPKYLFRKEGQNVTLSCEQNLNHDAMYWYRQDPGQGLRLIYYSQIVNDFQKGDIAEGYSVSREKKESFPLTVTSAQKNPTAFYLCASTPGRGGPQHFGDGTRLSIL.